The next 27 T cell receptor beta chains were all read from a single sample in a study of blood T cell repertoires in COVID-19. Method: immunoSEQ multiplex PCR; TCRdb's copy keeps in-frame clones and lacks some. The table has 280,000 or so clones, 65% to 90% seen once. The sequenced material came from peripheral blood. The receptors come from a human donor in a cohort sampled during active COVID-19.

The chain has TRBV9 and TRBJ1-2, with D tentatively TRBD1 (5 bases). Trimming stripped 4 bases from V and 4 bases from J, with 11 bases between. The CDR3 is made up of 13 amino acids. Germline V gives CDR1 SGDLS, CDR2 YYNGEE. The CDR3 DNA reads TGTGCCAGCAGCCTAGGGACTTCCTATGGCTACACCTTC. Translating gives CASSLGTSYGYTF.

The V and J genes are TRBV9 and TRBJ2-5, with TRBD1 as a possible D gene (6 bases). The V end lost 3 bases, the J end lost 4 bases, and 10 bases lay between the germline ends. Germline V gene data show CDR1 as SGDLS and CDR2 as YYNGEE. The CDR3 length is 13 residues. CDR3 amino acids: CASSEGVRETQYF. The CDR3 DNA reads as TGTGCCAGCAGCGAGGGGGTTCGAGAGACCCAGTACTTC.

In nucleotides, the CDR3 is TGTGCCAGCGGGAGAGGCGGGGGATTTGGCCACGAGCAGTACTTC. Residues: CASGRGGGFGHEQYF. The chain is built from TRBV6-5 and TRBJ2-7; 7 bases agree with TRBD2. The V segment lost 8 bases and the J segment 5 bases; nucleotides outside the gene matches: 15. The CDR3 spans 15 residues. The V gene's germline CDR1 is MNHEY and CDR2 SVGAGI.

V is TRBV5-1 and J is TRBJ2-2; 7 nucleotides match TRBD1. The ends lost 1 base at V and 6 bases at J; junction bases unmatched: 3. Germline CDR1 reads SGHRS; CDR2 reads YFSETQ. The CDR3 is 14 amino acids. CDR3 DNA sequence: TGCGCCAGCAGCTTGAGGACAGGCTCCGGGGAGCTGTTTTTT. Protein: CASSLRTGSGELFF.

The chain is built from TRBV2 and TRBJ2-1; 13 bases are a match to TRBD2. Germline CDR1 reads SNHLY; CDR2 reads FYNNEI. The junction had 2 bases not matched to a gene; V was cut back by 6 bases and J by 3 bases. This CDR3 contains 15 residues. The CDR3: CASRRTSGSYNEQFF. CDR3 coding DNA: TGTGCCAGCAGGAGGACTAGCGGGAGCTACAATGAGCAGTTCTTC. The variable domain in full, completed from reference TRBV2 and TRBJ2-1, reads EPEVTQTPSHQVTQMGQEVILRCVPISNHLYFYWYRQILGQKVEFLVSFYNNEISEKSEIFDDQFSVERPDGSNFTLKIRSTKLEDSAMYFCASRRTSGSYNEQFFGPGTRLTVL.

This chain uses TRBV5-6 with TRBJ1-1; D perhaps matches TRBD1 (5 bases). V lost 3 bases and J lost 4, with 13 bases in between. CDR3 length: 14 amino acids. CDR1 SGHDT and CDR2 YYEEEE come from the germline V gene. CDR3 protein: CASSWGRSGTEAFF. The CDR3 nucleotides read TGTGCCAGCAGCTGGGGGAGGAGTGGCACTGAAGCTTTCTTT.

This clone was counted a single time. The V and J genes are TRBV6-4 and TRBJ2-7; no clear D gene. V dropped 5 bases and J dropped 0 bases, with 14 bases sitting between them. The germline gives CDR1 MRHNA, CDR2 SNTAGT. The CDR3 spans 15 residues. The CDR3 loop reads CASSLPIDTSYEQYF. In DNA form, the CDR3 reads TGTGCCAGCAGTCTTCCGATCGACACCTCCTACGAGCAGTACTTC.

The V gene is TRBV6-4, the J gene TRBJ2-3, with 7 nucleotides matching TRBD1. Per germline, CDR1 MRHNA and CDR2 SNTAGT. The CDR3 length is 16 residues. V gave up 6 bases and J gave up 2 bases; unmatched junction bases: 11. CDR3 in amino acids: CASSLEPGQATDTQYF. DNA for the CDR3: TGTGCCAGCAGCCTCGAACCTGGACAGGCCACAGATACGCAGTATTTT.

This chain connects TRBV7-9 to TRBJ1-2, with D maybe TRBD1 (6 bases). V lost 5 bases and J lost 6, with 13 bases in between. The CDR3 length is 13 residues. The germline gives CDR1 SEHNR, CDR2 FQNEAQ (reference sequence). The CDR3 DNA sequence: TGTGCCAGCAGCCCAGGGGTAGGGGATGGCTACACCTTC. Its protein is CASSPGVGDGYTF.

The chain combines TRBV5-1 with TRBJ2-3; tentative D call: TRBD2 (5 bases). V lost 0 bases to trimming and J lost 0 bases, with 8 bases between them. Germline V gene lookup returns CDR1 SGHRS and CDR2 YFSETQ. The CDR3 is made up of 15 amino acids. The CDR3 is CASSLGPGSTDTQYF. The CDR3 region has the DNA TGCGCCAGCAGCTTGGGGCCGGGGAGCACAGATACGCAGTATTTT.

This clone was seen a few times. The rearrangement joins TRBV10-1 to TRBJ1-2; D perhaps matches TRBD1 (6 bases). Per the germline V gene, CDR1 is WNHNN and CDR2 is SYGVQD (reference sequence). This CDR3 has 11 residues. CDR3 amino acids: CRGGQDYGYTF. The CDR3 DNA is TGCCGGGGGGGCCAGGACTATGGCTACACCTTC.

This clone was seen a single time. This chain's CDR3 is CASSYFGRGADTQYF. CDR3 nucleotides: TGTGCCAGCAGTTACTTCGGGAGGGGTGCAGATACGCAGTATTTT. V gene TRBV6-2 or TRBV6-3 combines with J gene TRBJ2-3; 8 nucleotides agree with TRBD2. The CDR3 contains 15 residues. Germline lookup yields CDR1 MNHEY and CDR2 SVGEGT. Trimming took 1 base from V and 4 from J; bases not matched to a gene: 4.

The rearrangement uses TRBV6-5 and TRBJ2-1; D gene uncertain. Trimming removed 6 bases at V and 6 bases at J, with 15 bases between. This CDR3 has 14 residues. Looked up from germline, CDR1 is MNHEY and CDR2 is SVGAGI. CDR3 nucleotides: TGTGCCAGCAGGGGCATATTATCCACCAATGAGCAGTTCTTC. Residues: CASRGILSTNEQFF.

The chain uses TRBV3-1 (or the pseudogene TRBV3-2) and TRBJ1-5; D gene unclear. The CDR3 is 14 residues long. Germline V lookup: CDR1 LGHDT, CDR2 YNNKEL (reference sequence). The V end lost 5 bases, the J end lost 5 bases, and 13 bases lay between the germline ends. CDR3 DNA sequence: TGTGCCAGCAGCACCAGGCCGAGGGATCAGCCCCAGCATTTT. Protein product: CASSTRPRDQPQHF.

The table lists this clone with a few counts. The J gene is TRBJ2-1, the V gene TRBV5-1; 8 nucleotides align to TRBD2. V was clipped by 4 bases and J by 9 bases; unmatched bases: 9. The CDR3 covers 14 residues. The germline V gene encodes CDR1 SGHRS and CDR2 YFSETQ. CDR3 residues: CASSQRTSLIEQFF. CDR3 sequence (DNA): TGCGCCAGCAGCCAACGGACTAGCCTTATTGAGCAGTTCTTC.

This clone was seen once. The CDR3 coding sequence is TGCGCCAGCAGCTTGGCCCCTATGGACATCTACACTGAAGCTTTCTTT. Protein product: CASSLAPMDIYTEAFF. The chain uses TRBV5-1 and TRBJ1-1; D might be TRBD1 (5 bases). V lost 0 bases and J lost 3, with 15 bases in between. Germline assignment: CDR1 SGHRS and CDR2 YFSETQ. This CDR3 has 16 residues.

V is TRBV7-8 and J is TRBJ1-5; D unclear. Trimming cost V 5 bases and J 4 bases, with 6 bases left between them. The CDR3 covers 12 residues. Germline V CDR1 and CDR2: SGHVS, FQNEAQ. CDR3 protein: CASSQHNQPQHF. CDR3 in DNA: TGTGCCAGCAGCCAACATAATCAGCCCCAGCATTTT.

This chain connects TRBV11-2 to TRBJ1-2, with a possible D match to TRBD1 (5 bases). V was cut by 5 bases and J by 2 bases, with 15 bases left in between. CDR3 length: 15 amino acids. CDR1 is SGHAT, CDR2 FQNNGV, per germline. The CDR3 loop is CASSLLRGWNYGYTF. DNA for the CDR3: TGTGCCAGCAGCCTTCTCCGGGGGTGGAACTATGGCTACACCTTC.

CDR3 bases: TGCAGCGTTGGAGGGCAGAGCTCCTACGAGCAGTACTTC. The encoded protein is CSVGGQSSYEQYF. This rearrangement joins TRBV29-1 to TRBJ2-7; D perhaps matches TRBD2 (5 bases). Germline V CDR1 and CDR2: SQVTM, ANQGSEA. CDR3 size: 13 residues. The V end lost 4 bases, the J end lost 0 bases, and 10 bases lay between the germline ends.

This chain uses TRBV12-5 with TRBJ2-7; possibly TRBD1 for D (5 bases). The CDR3 extends over 12 amino acids. Trimming shortened V by 6 bases and J by 5 bases, and 11 bases separated the two germline ends. Germline CDR1 LGHNT, CDR2 FRNRAP. The CDR3 loop is CASGVGLNEQYF. CDR3 in DNA: TGTGCTAGTGGGGTGGGGCTCAACGAGCAGTACTTC.

V usage is TRBV18 and J usage is TRBJ1-5; 7 nucleotides line up with TRBD1. From germline, CDR1 is KGHSH and CDR2 LQKENI. The CDR3 sequence is 14 residues long. The V and J ends lost 5 bases and 4 bases, in that order; junction bases with no gene match: 5. In DNA, the CDR3 is TGTGCCAGCTCAACAGGACAGGTAAATCAGCCCCAGCATTTT. This codes for CASSTGQVNQPQHF.

The J gene is TRBJ2-7, the V gene TRBV5-6; 7 bases line up with TRBD2. Germline loops: CDR1 SGHDT, CDR2 YYEEEE. The CDR3 consists of 13 residues. The J segment lost 3 bases and the V segment lost 7 bases, leaving 7 bases of the junction unmatched. As DNA, the CDR3 is TGTGCCAGCGGCCGGGACTACTTCTACGAGCAGTACTTC. This encodes CASGRDYFYEQYF.

Turning to this clone: This sequence may be a read error, since a much larger clone differs from it by one base. The rearrangement joins TRBV27 to TRBJ1-2; 7 bases line up with TRBD1. Germline trimming cut 5 bases from V and 1 base from J; bases unmatched to any gene: 1. Germline V gene data show CDR1 as MNHEY and CDR2 as SMNVEV (reference sequence). The CDR3 sequence is 13 residues long. The CDR3 spells CASSRDSNYGYTF. The DNA for the CDR3 is TGTGCCAGCAGTCGGGACAGTAACTATGGCTACACCTTC.

The genes are TRBV18 and TRBJ2-1; the D gene is possibly TRBD1 (6 bases). The ends were cut back, 3 bases at V and 5 bases at J, with 11 bases in the middle. The CDR3 length is 14 residues. Germline CDR1 KGHSH, CDR2 LQKENI. In nucleotides, the CDR3 is TGTGCCAGCTCACCCGGGACATACCACAATGAGCAGTTCTTC. Its protein is CASSPGTYHNEQFF. Drawing the rest from reference TRBV18 and TRBJ2-1, the complete variable domain is NAGVMQNPRHLVRRRGQEARLRCSPMKGHSHVYWYRQLPEEGLKFMVYLQKENIIDESGMPKERFSAEFPKEGPSILRIQQVVRGDSAAYFCASSPGTYHNEQFFGPGTRLTVL.

This chain links TRBV4-1 with TRBJ2-1; 9 bases line up with TRBD1. Unmatched junction bases numbered 6, after V lost 2 bases and J lost 1 base. The CDR3 spans 17 residues. CDR1 and CDR2 (germline): MGHRA, YSYEKL. CDR3 sequence reads: CASSQTTGGVSYNEQFF. DNA for the CDR3: TGCGCCAGCAGCCAAACAACAGGGGGCGTATCCTACAATGAGCAGTTCTTC.

This chain links TRBV4-1 with TRBJ2-1; D may be TRBD2 (6 bases). V was pared by 2 bases and J by 3 bases, with 8 bases between. The CDR3 length is 14 residues. Germline values: CDR1 MGHRA, CDR2 YSYEKL. CDR3 in DNA: TGCGCCAGCAGCCAAACCGGGAGCTACAATGAGCAGTTCTTC. Translation: CASSQTGSYNEQFF.

This chain links TRBV5-1 with TRBJ1-1, with TRBD1 matching over 9 bases. CDR1 is SGHRS, CDR2 YFSETQ, per germline. The CDR3 extends over 16 amino acids. Trimming took 0 bases from V and 1 from J; bases not matched to a gene: 4. This CDR3 is CASSLDRGLANTEAFF. CDR3 nucleotides: TGCGCCAGCAGCTTGGACAGGGGGCTTGCGAACACTGAAGCTTTCTTT.